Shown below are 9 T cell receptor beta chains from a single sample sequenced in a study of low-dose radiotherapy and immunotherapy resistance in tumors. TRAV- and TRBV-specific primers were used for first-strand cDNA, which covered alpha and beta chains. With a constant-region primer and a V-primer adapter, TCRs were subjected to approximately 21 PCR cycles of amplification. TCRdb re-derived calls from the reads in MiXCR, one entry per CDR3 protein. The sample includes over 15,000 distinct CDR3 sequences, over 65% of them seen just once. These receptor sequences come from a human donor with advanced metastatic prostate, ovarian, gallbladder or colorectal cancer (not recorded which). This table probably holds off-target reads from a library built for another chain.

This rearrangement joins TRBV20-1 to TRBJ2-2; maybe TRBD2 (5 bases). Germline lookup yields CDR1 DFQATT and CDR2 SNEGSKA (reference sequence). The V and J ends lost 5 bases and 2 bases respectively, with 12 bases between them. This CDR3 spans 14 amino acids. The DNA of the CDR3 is TGCAGTGCTGTAAGCGGACCAAACACCGGGGAGCTGTTTTTT. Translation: CSAVSGPNTGELFF.

The CDR3 region is CASSVPSSGELFF. CDR3 nucleotides: TGTGCCAGCAGTGTCCCCAGTTCTGGGGAGCTGTTTTTT. The rearrangement links TRBV28 to TRBJ2-2; D is ambiguous. Germline V gives CDR1 MDHEN, CDR2 SYDVKM. Trimming left V 5 bases short and J 8 bases short, with 12 bases between. The CDR3 has 13 amino acids.

CDR3 sequence reads: CASRLAASYEQYF. The CDR3, as DNA: TGTGCCAGCCGGCTAGCGGCTTCCTACGAGCAGTACTTC. This sequence joins TRBV12-3 or TRBV12-4 and TRBJ2-7; 7 bases are shared with TRBD2. The trim removed 8 bases at V and 1 base at J, leaving 5 bases unmatched. This CDR3 has 13 residues.

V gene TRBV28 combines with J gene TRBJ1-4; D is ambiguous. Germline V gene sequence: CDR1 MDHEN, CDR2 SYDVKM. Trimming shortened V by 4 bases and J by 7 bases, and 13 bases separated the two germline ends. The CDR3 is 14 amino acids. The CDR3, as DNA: TGTGCCAGCAGTTCCTCAGGTGGCGGTGAAAAACTGTTTTTT. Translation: CASSSSGGGEKLFF.

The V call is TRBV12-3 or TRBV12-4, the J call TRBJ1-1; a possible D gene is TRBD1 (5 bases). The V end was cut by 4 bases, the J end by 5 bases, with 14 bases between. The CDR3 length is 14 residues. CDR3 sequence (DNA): TGTGCCAGCAGTTCCCACGACAGAGAAACTGAAGCTTTCTTT. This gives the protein CASSSHDRETEAFF.

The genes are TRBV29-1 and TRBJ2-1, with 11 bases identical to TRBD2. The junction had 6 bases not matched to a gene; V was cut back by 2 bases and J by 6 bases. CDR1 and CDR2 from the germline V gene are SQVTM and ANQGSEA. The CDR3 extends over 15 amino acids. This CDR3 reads CSVEKTSGTSNEQFF. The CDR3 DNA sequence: TGCAGCGTTGAAAAGACTAGCGGGACGTCCAATGAGCAGTTCTTC.

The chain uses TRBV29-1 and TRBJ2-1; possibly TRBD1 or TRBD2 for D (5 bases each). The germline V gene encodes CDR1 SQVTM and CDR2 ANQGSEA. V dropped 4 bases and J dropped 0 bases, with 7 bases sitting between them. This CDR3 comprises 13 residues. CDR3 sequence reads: CSVGGSSYNEQFF. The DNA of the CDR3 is TGCAGCGTTGGGGGGAGCTCCTACAATGAGCAGTTCTTC.

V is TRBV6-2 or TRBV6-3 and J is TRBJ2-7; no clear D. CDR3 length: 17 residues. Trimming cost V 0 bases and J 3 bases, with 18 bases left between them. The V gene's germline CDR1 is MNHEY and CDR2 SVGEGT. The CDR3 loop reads CASSYSVGLGGYYEQYF. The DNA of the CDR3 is TGTGCCAGCAGTTACTCAGTCGGTCTCGGTGGCTACTACGAGCAGTACTTC.

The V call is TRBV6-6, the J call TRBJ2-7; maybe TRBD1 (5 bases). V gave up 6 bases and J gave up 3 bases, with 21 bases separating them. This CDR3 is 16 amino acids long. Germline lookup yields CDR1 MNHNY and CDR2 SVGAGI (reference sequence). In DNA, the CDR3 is TGTGCCAGCAGCTCCGGTGGAAACTGGGGCCGCTACGAGCAGTACTTC. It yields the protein CASSSGGNWGRYEQYF.